These 27 T cell receptor beta chains originate from one sample sequenced in a study of shared clonotypes between healthy human individuals (dated by TCRdb to between 2020 and 2021). Library preparation employed the immunoSEQ multiplex PCR assay. TCRdb provides this immuneACCESS table in a form limited to in-frame rearrangements. Some clones are lacking; in checked studies, under half of them reflect an unresolved V gene, and why the rest are absent is not known. For this sample the table gives under 750,000 clones, of which over 60% were detected only once. The ten largest clones add up to under 2% of the sample. Sequencing was performed on memory CD4+ T cells sorted from blood. The sample's cell subset or site label, in plain terms: CD45RA-negative fraction. Source of these receptors: a woman in her twenties or thirties in good health.

CDR3 amino acids: CASSPAGSGRPGELFF. As DNA, the CDR3 is TGTGCCAGCTCACCCGCCGGGAGCGGGAGGCCCGGGGAGCTGTTTTTT. This chain connects TRBV18 to TRBJ2-2; 9 nucleotides match TRBD2. The CDR3 has 16 amino acids. The germline V gene encodes CDR1 KGHSH and CDR2 LQKENI. Losses at the gene ends were 3 bases for V and 6 bases for J; bases not matched to a gene: 8.

The sample holds a few counts of this clone. CDR3 region: CASSRTANYGYTF. The CDR3 region has the DNA TGTGCCAGCAGCAGGACAGCCAACTATGGCTACACCTTC. The chain is built from TRBV9 and TRBJ1-2; possibly TRBD1 for D (6 bases). Germline V lookup: CDR1 SGDLS, CDR2 YYNGEE. The CDR3 spans 13 residues. V was clipped by 4 bases and J by 2 bases, with 9 bases between them.

The rearrangement uses TRBV19 and TRBJ1-4; D gene ambiguous. Germline values: CDR1 LNHDA, CDR2 SQIVND (reference sequence). This CDR3 has 17 residues. Trimming pared 3 bases from V and 7 bases from J, leaving 21 bases between. The CDR3 sequence: CASSMVGLHPSGEKLFF. The CDR3 coding sequence is TGTGCCAGTAGTATGGTCGGGCTCCACCCCTCGGGTGAAAAACTGTTTTTT.

The CDR3 region has the DNA TGTGCCAGCAGTAGAATCAGGGGGCGGACCTTC. Its protein is CASSRIRGRTF. This chain joins TRBV28 and TRBJ1-2; 8 nucleotides align to TRBD1. CDR3 length equals 11 residues. Trimming at V came to 5 bases and at J to 14 bases, leaving 7 bases not matched to a gene. Germline values: CDR1 MDHEN, CDR2 SYDVKM.

This clone was seen a single time. This CDR3 is also generated by other DNA sequences in the sample. The chain couples TRBV5-1 to TRBJ2-1, with D possibly TRBD2 on 6 matching bases. The germline V gene encodes CDR1 SGHRS and CDR2 YFSETQ. V dropped 2 bases and J dropped 2 bases, with 8 bases sitting between them. CDR3 length equals 14 residues. The CDR3 nucleotides read TGCGCCAGCAGCTTCGGGGGTACCTACAATGAGCAGTTCTTC. It translates to CASSFGGTYNEQFF.

This clone showed up many times. This chain joins TRBV7-9 and TRBJ2-3; D uncertain. V lost 5 bases, J lost 0 bases, and 9 bases lay in between. Per germline, CDR1 SEHNR and CDR2 FQNEAQ (reference sequence). The CDR3 consists of 14 residues. CDR3 region: CASSRPLSTDTQYF. Written as DNA, the CDR3 is TGTGCCAGCAGCCGACCCCTTAGCACAGATACGCAGTATTTT.

The chain is built from TRBV19 and TRBJ2-7; D may match TRBD1 or TRBD2 (5 bases each). The germline V and J ends were trimmed by 9 bases and 1 base, with 22 bases remaining between them. The CDR3 is 16 amino acids. Germline values: CDR1 LNHDA, CDR2 SQIVND (reference sequence). The CDR3 DNA follows: TGTGCCAGCAGCCGAGGGTTAGGGACGCAATCCTACGAGCAGTACTTC. This gives the protein CASSRGLGTQSYEQYF.

This clone was seen repeatedly, ten times or more. The CDR3 sequence: CASSSKRLAGAHEQYF. For the CDR3, the DNA is TGTGCCAGCAGCTCTAAAAGACTAGCGGGAGCCCACGAGCAGTACTTC. The chain uses TRBV13 and TRBJ2-7; TRBD2 agrees at 12 bases. The CDR3 sequence is 16 residues long. Germline loops: CDR1 PRHDT, CDR2 FYEKMQ (reference sequence). V dropped 4 bases and J dropped 5; count of bases not matched to a gene: 9.

The sample holds a few counts of this clone. The rearrangement joins TRBV6-5 to TRBJ2-2, with no clear D. Germline CDR1 and CDR2: MNHEY and SVGAGI. CDR3 length: 15 residues. With 0 bases removed from V and 1 base from J, the gap between germline ends came to 6 bases. CDR3 amino acids: CASSYSRQNTGELFF. In nucleotides, the CDR3 is TGTGCCAGCAGTTACTCGAGGCAGAACACCGGGGAGCTGTTTTTT.

This rearrangement joins TRBV15 to TRBJ2-7; TRBD2 is a possible D gene (5 bases). Germline V gives CDR1 LNHNV, CDR2 YYDKDF (reference sequence). The CDR3 loop spans 16 amino acids. V dropped 0 bases and J dropped 7 bases, with 19 bases sitting between them. In DNA form, the CDR3 reads TGTGCCACCAGCAGAGATCGGGGTACCTACGCGTCGGAGCAGTACTTC. It specifies CATSRDRGTYASEQYF.

Comments on this clone: In the same sample, other DNA sequences code for this CDR3. The chain joins TRBV6-6 to TRBJ1-1, with unresolved D. CDR1 and CDR2 (germline): MNHNY, SVGAGI (reference sequence). There are 13 residues in the CDR3. V gave up 4 bases and J gave up 4 bases, with 10 bases separating them. CDR3 residues: CASSSHLGTEAFF. CDR3 bases: TGTGCCAGCAGTTCACATTTGGGCACTGAAGCTTTCTTT.

Here the CDR3 DNA reads TGTGCCAGCAGTTACGATCCTACCCCCTCCTACGAGCAGTACTTC. It encodes CASSYDPTPSYEQYF. The chain has TRBV6-5 and TRBJ2-5; D unclear. The closer fit of TRBJ2-7 to the DNA end suggests the J call may be wrong. The CDR3 totals 15 residues. Per the germline V gene, CDR1 is MNHEY and CDR2 is SVGAGI.

The rearrangement links TRBV29-1 to TRBJ1-5, with D unclear. The CDR3 extends over 14 amino acids. Trimming took off 5 bases at V and 6 bases at J, with 17 bases between the two ends. CDR1 and CDR2 (germline): SQVTM, ANQGSEA. This chain's CDR3 is CSVSVSDVSQPQHF. The CDR3 DNA reads TGCAGCGTTTCGGTGTCGGACGTCAGTCAGCCCCAGCATTTT.

The CDR3 loop is CASSLDSSGRIYEQYF. The CDR3 DNA reads as TGTGCCAGCAGTTTAGATTCTAGCGGGAGAATCTACGAGCAGTACTTC. The V call is TRBV27, the J call TRBJ2-7, with 10 bases fitting TRBD2. The CDR3 consists of 16 residues. Losses at the gene ends were 2 bases for V and 3 bases for J; bases not matched to a gene: 7. Germline CDR1 MNHEY, CDR2 SMNVEV (reference sequence).

This clone was observed a few times. The rearrangement joins TRBV18 to TRBJ2-7; TRBD1 aligns across 9 bases. Germline CDR1 KGHSH, CDR2 LQKENI. The CDR3 has 14 residues. Germline trimming cut 0 bases from V and 7 bases from J; bases unmatched to any gene: 4. The CDR3 DNA sequence: TGTGCCAGCTCACCACCCGGACAGGGGAAAGAGCAGTACTTC. Its protein product is CASSPPGQGKEQYF.

The chain combines TRBV6-5 with TRBJ2-3; 7 nucleotides agree with TRBD1. Losses at the gene ends were 0 bases for V and 7 bases for J; bases not matched to a gene: 4. The CDR3 contains 14 residues. Germline V lookup: CDR1 MNHEY, CDR2 SVGAGI. CDR3 DNA sequence: TGTGCCAGCAGTTACTCGAGTAGGGGGCATACGCAGTATTTT. Its protein product is CASSYSSRGHTQYF.

A single count supports this clone. V usage is TRBV28 and J usage is TRBJ2-1; D is possibly TRBD2 (6 bases). This CDR3 region has 14 residues. CDR1 and CDR2 (germline): MDHEN, SYDVKM. The V end lost 6 bases, the J end lost 7 bases, and 16 bases lay between the germline ends. The CDR3 coding sequence is TGTGCCAGCAGCCCCCGGGGGTTGGAAAATGAGCAGTTCTTC. Its protein product is CASSPRGLENEQFF.

This clone was seen repeatedly, ten times or more. The chain links TRBV6-6 to TRBJ1-2; the D gene is possibly TRBD1 (6 bases). Trimming removed 7 bases from V and 4 bases from J, with 10 bases in between. This CDR3 spans 12 amino acids. The germline CDR1 and CDR2 sequences are MNHNY and SVGAGI (reference sequence). CDR3 in amino acids: CASTIQGYGYTF. In nucleotides, the CDR3 is TGTGCCAGCACTATACAGGGCTATGGCTACACCTTC.

V usage is TRBV11-2 and J usage is TRBJ2-5; 10 bases match TRBD1. Germline V gene data show CDR1 as SGHAT and CDR2 as FQNNGV. Germline trimming cut 3 bases from V and 5 bases from J; bases unmatched to any gene: 6. CDR3 length: 15 amino acids. The CDR3 sequence: CASSFATGGAETQYF. As DNA, the CDR3 is TGTGCCAGCAGCTTCGCGACAGGGGGCGCGGAGACCCAGTACTTC. Full variable domain (rest looked up from reference TRBV11-2 and TRBJ2-5): EAGVAQSPRYKIIEKRQSVAFWCNPISGHATLYWYQQILGQGPKLLIQFQNNGVVDDSQLPKDRFSAERLKGVDSTLKIQPAKLEDSAVYLCASSFATGGAETQYFGPGTRLLVL.

This chain connects TRBV2 to TRBJ2-3; 12 bases match TRBD2. V dropped 6 bases and J dropped 6; count of bases not matched to a gene: 4. The CDR3 totals 14 residues. Germline V gene data show CDR1 as SNHLY and CDR2 as FYNNEI. The DNA of the CDR3 is TGTGCCAGCAGCACTAGCGGGGGGCCCGATACGCAGTATTTT. This gives the protein CASSTSGGPDTQYF.

The chain joins TRBV5-4 to TRBJ1-1, with D unresolved. There are 11 residues in the CDR3. CDR1 SGHNT and CDR2 YYREEE come from the germline V gene (reference sequence). V dropped 2 bases and J dropped 5 bases, with 4 bases sitting between them. The CDR3 loop reads CASSLQTEAFF. CDR3 DNA: TGTGCCAGCAGCTTACAAACTGAAGCTTTCTTT.

This clone was picked up a small number of times. V usage is TRBV6-6 and J usage is TRBJ2-2; D is possibly TRBD1 (6 bases). In germline, CDR1 is MNHNY, CDR2 SVGAGI (reference sequence). The CDR3 is 15 amino acids. The germline V and J ends were trimmed by 2 bases and 6 bases, with 13 bases remaining between them. This CDR3 is CASSYQNRVAGELFF. The CDR3 DNA is TGTGCCAGCAGTTACCAAAACAGGGTCGCCGGGGAGCTGTTTTTT.

The CDR3 DNA follows: TGTGCCAGCAGCTCACGTACCGTCGGTGAGCAGTTCTTC. This sequence encodes CASSSRTVGEQFF. The chain employs TRBV7-3 and TRBJ2-1; D is uncertain. Germline CDR1 reads SGHTA; CDR2 reads FQGTGA. The CDR3 covers 13 residues. V lost 4 bases and J 9 bases, leaving 13 bases between the germline ends.

The chain couples TRBV4-1 to TRBJ1-4; possible D gene TRBD1, 5 bases. CDR1 is MGHRA, CDR2 YSYEKL, per germline. V shed 0 bases and J shed 3 bases, with 8 bases lying between them. The CDR3 totals 15 residues. The CDR3 DNA reads TGCGCCAGCAGCCAAGAAATAGGGGCTAATGAAAAACTGTTTTTT. This codes for CASSQEIGANEKLFF.

On this clone: The same CDR3 also results from other DNA sequences found in this sample. This sequence joins TRBV5-1 and TRBJ1-1; no firm D call. The CDR3 runs 14 residues. Germline CDR1 and CDR2: SGHRS and YFSETQ. With 0 bases removed from V and 4 bases from J, the gap between germline ends came to 10 bases. The CDR3 sequence is CASSLGAGGTEAFF. The CDR3, as DNA: TGCGCCAGCAGCTTGGGGGCGGGTGGCACTGAAGCTTTCTTT. Full variable domain (remainder filled in from reference TRBV5-1 and TRBJ1-1): KAGVTQTPRYLIKTRGQQVTLSCSPISGHRSVSWYQQTPGQGLQFLFEYFSETQRNKGNFPGRFSGRQFSNSRSEMNVSTLELGDSALYLCASSLGAGGTEAFFGQGTRLTVV.

The rearrangement links TRBV7-2 to TRBJ2-5, with 9 bases matching TRBD2. The germline V gene has CDR1 SGHTA and CDR2 FQGNSA. This CDR3 is built from 18 residues. The V and J ends lost 4 bases and 5 bases, in that order; junction bases with no gene match: 17. CDR3 in amino acids: CASSSPVPAGGLRETQYF. For the CDR3, the DNA is TGTGCCAGCAGCTCCCCGGTGCCAGCGGGAGGTCTCCGGGAGACCCAGTACTTC.

This clone appeared many times. V gene TRBV7-2 combines with J gene TRBJ1-2; D gene ambiguous. The CDR3 spans 12 residues. Deletions cut 5 bases from V and 7 bases from J, with 11 bases between. Per the germline V gene, CDR1 is SGHTA and CDR2 is FQGNSA. The CDR3 is CASSLNPTGYTF. CDR3 nucleotides: TGTGCCAGCAGCCTTAACCCGACTGGCTACACCTTC.